These 16 T cell receptor beta chains were sequenced from one sample in a study of cytomegalovirus exposure and HLA in healthy donors. Use of 60 Vbeta and 13 Jbeta primers characterized the PCR. Here immunoSEQ multiplex PCR was the method, and the copy in TCRdb shows in-frame clones only, minus some. The data show about 160,000 clones, with about four fifths seen just once and around 6.3% held by the top ten. Sample: PBMCs. The receptor set was obtained from a man between 50 and 59 years old in good health and CMV-seropositive.

V usage is TRBV7-2 and J usage is TRBJ2-5; TRBD2 matches at 10 bases. The CDR3 contains 15 residues. Per the germline V gene, CDR1 is SGHTA and CDR2 is FQGNSA. The trim removed 1 base at V and 5 bases at J, leaving 4 bases unmatched. Here the CDR3 reads CASSLDSGRMETQYF. Written as DNA, the CDR3 is TGTGCCAGCAGCTTAGATAGCGGGAGGATGGAGACCCAGTACTTC.

The chain combines TRBV15 with TRBJ2-7; a weak D match, TRBD2 (6 bases). Germline V gene lookup returns CDR1 LNHNV and CDR2 YYDKDF (reference sequence). Trimming took 1 base from V and 1 from J, leaving 11 bases between them. CDR3 length: 15 amino acids. The CDR3 sequence: CATSRVGRWSYEQYF. DNA of the CDR3: TGTGCCACCAGCAGAGTTGGGAGGTGGTCCTACGAGCAGTACTTC.

There are a few counts of this clone. The gene calls are TRBV30 and TRBJ1-4, with 12 bases lining up with TRBD1. CDR3 length: 15 amino acids. Germline lookup yields CDR1 GTSNPN and CDR2 SVGIG (reference sequence). The ends lost 4 bases at V and 6 bases at J; junction bases unmatched: 6. CDR3 region: CAWNPGTGGDEKLFF. DNA of the CDR3: TGTGCCTGGAATCCCGGGACAGGGGGCGATGAAAAACTGTTTTTT.

This clone turned up a few times. This chain joins TRBV7-9 and TRBJ2-5; 7 nucleotides match TRBD1. The CDR3 spans 16 residues. Germline assignment: CDR1 SEHNR and CDR2 FQNEAQ (reference sequence). Trimming took 0 bases from V and 0 from J; bases not matched to a gene: 4. CDR3 amino acids: CASSLAPGQNQETQYF. DNA for the CDR3: TGTGCCAGCAGCTTAGCCCCGGGACAGAACCAAGAGACCCAGTACTTC.

This sequence joins TRBV10-3 and TRBJ1-2, with D possibly TRBD1 on 5 matching bases. Germline V gene sequence: CDR1 ENHRY, CDR2 SYGVKD. Trimming took off 1 base at V and 9 bases at J, with 18 bases between the two ends. The CDR3 extends over 15 amino acids. The CDR3 bases are TGTGCCATCAGTGAGTTTAAGGGGACGCGGGGGAGCTACACCTTC. Translating it yields CAISEFKGTRGSYTF.

The V and J genes are TRBV5-1 and TRBJ2-7, with TRBD2 matching over 11 bases. The germline V gene encodes CDR1 SGHRS and CDR2 YFSETQ. The CDR3 runs to 14 residues. After removal of 5 bases from V and 7 bases from J, the junction contained 8 bases not matched to a gene. CDR3 in amino acids: CASSRLAGGGEQYF. In DNA, the CDR3 is TGCGCCAGCAGTAGGCTAGCGGGAGGCGGAGAGCAGTACTTC.

The gene calls are TRBV30 and TRBJ2-3; the match to TRBD2 covers 15 bases. The V gene's germline CDR1 is GTSNPN and CDR2 SVGIG (reference sequence). V shed 0 bases and J 6 bases; nucleotides not matched to a gene: 7. This CDR3 is built from 17 residues. DNA for the CDR3: TGTGCCTGGAGTGTAGCGGGACTAGCGGGAGGATGGGATACGCAGTATTTT. Its translation is CAWSVAGLAGGWDTQYF.

V usage is TRBV7-8 and J usage is TRBJ2-3; a possible D gene is TRBD2 (6 bases). The CDR3 consists of 16 residues. V lost 5 bases and J 0 bases, leaving 15 bases between the germline ends. CDR1 is SGHVS and CDR2 is FQNEAQ in the germline V gene. The CDR3 DNA reads as TGTGCCAGCAGCCTAGGGGCGGGACTCAGCACAGATACGCAGTATTTT. This translates into CASSLGAGLSTDTQYF.

The chain carries TRBV5-4 and TRBJ2-7; TRBD2 agrees at 11 bases. This CDR3 has 15 residues. V lost 4 bases and J lost 3; bases outside the gene matches: 6. The germline gives CDR1 SGHNT, CDR2 YYREEE (reference sequence). The CDR3 spells CASSLLAGGGYEQYF. CDR3 sequence (DNA): TGTGCCAGCAGCCTCTTAGCGGGAGGGGGCTACGAGCAGTACTTC.

V is TRBV5-1 and J is TRBJ1-4; 9 bases match TRBD1. This CDR3 is built from 15 residues. Losses at the gene ends were 4 bases for V and 8 bases for J; bases not matched to a gene: 9. Germline V gives CDR1 SGHRS, CDR2 YFSETQ. The CDR3 loop reads CASSTPGTGREKLFF. Here the CDR3 DNA reads TGCGCCAGCAGCACGCCCGGGACAGGGAGGGAAAAACTGTTTTTT.

V and J are TRBV10-1 and TRBJ2-7; 7 nucleotides align to TRBD1. This CDR3 has 15 residues. The V segment lost 4 bases and the J segment 1 base; nucleotides outside the gene matches: 7. Germline CDR1 WNHNN, CDR2 SYGVQD (reference sequence). This CDR3 is CASSGDSTGSYEQYF. DNA for the CDR3: TGCGCCAGCAGTGGGGACAGTACGGGATCCTACGAGCAGTACTTC.

The chain couples TRBV30 to TRBJ1-1, with TRBD1 matching 7 bases. Germline loops: CDR1 GTSNPN, CDR2 SVGIG (reference sequence). The CDR3 is 16 amino acids. V shed 0 bases and J 6 bases; nucleotides not matched to a gene: 13. The CDR3 loop reads CAWSVRTGTVNSEAFF. The CDR3 nucleotides are TGTGCCTGGAGTGTCCGGACCGGGACAGTCAATTCTGAAGCTTTCTTT.

Details on this clone: Mismatch with germline at one junction end may stem from a read error. The rearrangement uses TRBV7-9 and TRBJ2-7; a weak D match, TRBD2 (7 bases). Germline CDR1 and CDR2: SEHNR and FQNEAQ (reference sequence). The CDR3 is 14 residues long. The CDR3 loop is CSSSLGGVSYEQYF. The CDR3 DNA reads TGTTCCAGCAGCTTAGGGGGGGTCTCCTACGAGCAGTACTTC.

The chain joins TRBV2 to TRBJ2-3, with 12 bases lining up with TRBD2. CDR1 is SNHLY and CDR2 is FYNNEI in the germline V gene. V lost 0 bases to trimming and J lost 5 bases; unmatched junction nucleotides: 15. The CDR3 length is 20 residues. The CDR3 region has the DNA TGTGCCAGCAGTGAAGCGCTTCAATGGGCTAGCGGGAGGGAGAGAGATACGCAGTATTTT. Its protein is CASSEALQWASGRERDTQYF. Variable domain in full (rest from reference TRBV2 and TRBJ2-3): EPEVTQTPSHQVTQMGQEVILRCVPISNHLYFYWYRQILGQKVEFLVSFYNNEISEKSEIFDDQFSVERPDGSNFTLKIRSTKLEDSAMYFCASSEALQWASGRERDTQYFGPGTRLTVL.

The rearrangement links TRBV18 to TRBJ2-2; possible D gene TRBD2, 5 bases. Germline CDR1 reads KGHSH; CDR2 reads LQKENI. V lost 6 bases and J lost 4, with 15 bases in between. CDR3 length: 15 residues. The CDR3 DNA reads as TGTGCCAGCTCCACTTCTCCTACTAGCACCGGGGAGCTGTTTTTT. Encoded protein: CASSTSPTSTGELFF.

The table lists this clone with a count of one. The genes are TRBV7-3 and TRBJ2-1; 11 bases agree with TRBD2. The CDR3 spans 15 residues. With V trimmed by 5 bases and J by 9 bases, 9 bases remained unmatched. Germline values: CDR1 SGHTA, CDR2 FQGTGA. The CDR3 sequence: CASSPQLAGEGEQFF. CDR3 DNA sequence: TGTGCCAGCAGCCCCCAACTAGCGGGAGAAGGTGAGCAGTTCTTC.